In this sample, the clone carrying this TCR beta chain turned up many times. The antigen is unknown. This sample was included in a study of T cell repertoires in cytomegalovirus infection. With 6 bases clipped from V and 4 bases from J, the junction kept 11 bases outside the gene matches. The CDR3 sequence is 15 residues long. Germline V gene sequence: CDR1 LGHNA, CDR2 YSLEER. Findings and limits, study-wide: HLA-C-restricted CMV-specific TCR beta clonotypes were dominant in the ex vivo response.

TCRdb processed the reads anew with MiXCR; each CDR3 protein has one entry. The sample lists roughly 640,000 distinct CDR3 sequences, 24% seen once, with around 7.6% in the top ten. The chain couples TRBV4-3 to TRBJ1-1; 7 bases map to TRBD1. The source is a human donor in good health (CMV status not recorded). Some clones in this sample may be carry-over from other donors' samples. Sample: CD8+ T cells from PBMCs. The CDR3 spells CASRTSGTDLTEAFF. As DNA, the CDR3 is TGCGCCAGCAGAACCTCCGGGACAGATCTCACTGAAGCTTTCTTT.